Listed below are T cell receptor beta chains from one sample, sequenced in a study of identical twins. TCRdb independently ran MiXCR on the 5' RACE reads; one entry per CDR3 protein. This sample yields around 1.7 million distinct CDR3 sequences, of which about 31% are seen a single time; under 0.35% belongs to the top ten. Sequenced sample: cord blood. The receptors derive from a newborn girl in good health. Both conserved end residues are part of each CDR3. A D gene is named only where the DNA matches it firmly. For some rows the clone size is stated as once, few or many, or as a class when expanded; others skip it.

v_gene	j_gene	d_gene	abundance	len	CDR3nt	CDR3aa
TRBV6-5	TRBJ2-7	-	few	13	TGTGCCAGCAGTTACGGTTACTCCTACGAGCAGTACTTC	CASSYGYSYEQYF
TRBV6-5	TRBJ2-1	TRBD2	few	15	TGTGCCAGCAGTGAGAGGCTAGCGGGAGGCAATGAGCAGTTCTTC	CASSERLAGGNEQFF
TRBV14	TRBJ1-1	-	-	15	TGTGCCAGCAGCCAAGCGTCCGGGGCTGGGACTGAAGCTTTCTTT	CASSQASGAGTEAFF
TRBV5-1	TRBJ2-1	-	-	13	TGCGCCAGCAGCTTGACTACCTACAATGAGCAGGTCTTC	CASSLTTYNEQVF
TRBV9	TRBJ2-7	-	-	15	TGTGCCAGCAGCGCCCGCAGCAGGCCCTACAATGAGCAGTACTTC	CASSARSRPYNEQYF
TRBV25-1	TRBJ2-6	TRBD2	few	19	TGTGCCAGCAGTGAATTTACTAGCGGGGACGCTTATGGGGCCAACGTCCTGACTTTC	CASSEFTSGDAYGANVLTF
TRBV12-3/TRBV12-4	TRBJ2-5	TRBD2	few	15	TGTGCCAGCAGTTTTCCTAGCGGGGGACGTGGTACCCAGTACTTC	CASSFPSGGRGTQYF
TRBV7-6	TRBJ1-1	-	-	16	TGTGCCAGCAGCTTAGGACTCCACACCGGGGGCACTGAAGCTTTCTTT	CASSLGLHTGGTEAFF
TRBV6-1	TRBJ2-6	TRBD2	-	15	TGTGCCAGCAGTGTGACTAGCGCTGGGGCCAACGTCCTGACTTTC	CASSVTSAGANVLTF
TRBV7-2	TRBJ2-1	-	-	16	TGTGCCAGCAGCTTAGCAGGCGCTAGACCTTACATTGAGCAGTTCTTC	CASSLAGARPYIEQFF
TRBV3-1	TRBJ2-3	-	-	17	TGTGCCAGCAGCCAAGTAATACGGGGGGCCAGCACAGATACGCAGTATTTT	CASSQVIRGASTDTQYF
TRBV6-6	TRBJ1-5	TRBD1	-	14	TGTGCCAGCAGGGCTAGACAGGGGGGGCAGCCCCAGCATTTT	CASRARQGGQPQHF
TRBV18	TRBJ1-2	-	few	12	TGTGCCAGCTCACCAACAGGTCGGGGCTACACCTTC	CASSPTGRGYTF
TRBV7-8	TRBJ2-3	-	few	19	TGTGCCAGCAGCCCATATACGAGAGTGCGGGCAGGGAAGGCAGATACGCAGTATTTT	CASSPYTRVRAGKADTQYF
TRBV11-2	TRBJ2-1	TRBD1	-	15	TGTGCCAGCAGCTTAGGGGCGGGACAGGCGAAGACCCAGTTCTTC	CASSLGAGQAKTQFF
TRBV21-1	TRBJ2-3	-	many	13	TGTGCCAGCGGAGGGACTAGCACAGATACGCAGTATTTT	CASGGTSTDTQYF
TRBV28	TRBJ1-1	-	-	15	TGTGCCAGCAGGGCCCTTGGGCACTCCAACACTGAAGCTTTCTTT	CASRALGHSNTEAFF
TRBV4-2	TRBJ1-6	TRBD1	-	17	TGTGCCAGCAGCCGATCGGACAGGGGCGGCTATAATTCACCCCTCCACTTT	CASSRSDRGGYNSPLHF
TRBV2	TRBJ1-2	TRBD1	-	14	TGTGTCAGCAATGGACAGGGGCAGGTGTATGGCTACACCTTC	CVSNGQGQVYGYTF
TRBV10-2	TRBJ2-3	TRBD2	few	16	TGCGCCAGCAGTGATTACACTAGCGGGAGAAGAGATACGCAGTATTTT	CASSDYTSGRRDTQYF
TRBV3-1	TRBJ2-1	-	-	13	TGTGCCAGCAGCCAAGTTTCTAACAATGAGCAGTTCTTC	CASSQVSNNEQFF
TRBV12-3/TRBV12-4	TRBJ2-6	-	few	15	TGTGCCAGCAGTTTCTGGGTCTCTGGGGCCAACGTCCTGACTTTC	CASSFWVSGANVLTF
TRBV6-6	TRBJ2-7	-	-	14	TGTGCCAGCAGTTACGGGGGAAGTGGCTACGAGCAGTACTTC	CASSYGGSGYEQYF
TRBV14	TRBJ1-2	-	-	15	TGTGCCAGCAGCCAAGTGAGTGGGACAACGTATGGCTACACCTTC	CASSQVSGTTYGYTF
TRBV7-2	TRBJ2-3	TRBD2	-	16	TGTGCCAGCAGCGCCTCTAGCGGGGGGCTTGCAGATACGCAGTATTTT	CASSASSGGLADTQYF
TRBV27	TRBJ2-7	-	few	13	TGTGCCAGCAGTTTTGGGCTTTACAATGAGCAGTACTTC	CASSFGLYNEQYF